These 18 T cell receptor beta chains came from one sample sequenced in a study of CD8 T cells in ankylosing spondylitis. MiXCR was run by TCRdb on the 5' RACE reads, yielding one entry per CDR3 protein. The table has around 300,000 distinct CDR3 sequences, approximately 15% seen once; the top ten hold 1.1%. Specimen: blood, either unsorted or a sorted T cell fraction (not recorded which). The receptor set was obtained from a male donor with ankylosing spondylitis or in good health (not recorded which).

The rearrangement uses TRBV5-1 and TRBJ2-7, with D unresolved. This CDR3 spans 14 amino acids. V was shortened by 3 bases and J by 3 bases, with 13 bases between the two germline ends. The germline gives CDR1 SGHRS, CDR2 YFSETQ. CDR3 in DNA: TGCGCCAGCAGCTCCGACGGGTCTTACTACGAGCAGTACTTC. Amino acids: CASSSDGSYYEQYF.

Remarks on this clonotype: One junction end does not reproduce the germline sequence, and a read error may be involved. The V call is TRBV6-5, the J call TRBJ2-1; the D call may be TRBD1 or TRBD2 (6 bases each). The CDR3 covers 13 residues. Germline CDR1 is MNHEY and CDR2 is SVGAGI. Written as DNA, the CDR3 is TGTGCCAGCTGTTACTCGAGGGGGGATGAGCAGTTCTTC. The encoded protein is CASCYSRGDEQFF.

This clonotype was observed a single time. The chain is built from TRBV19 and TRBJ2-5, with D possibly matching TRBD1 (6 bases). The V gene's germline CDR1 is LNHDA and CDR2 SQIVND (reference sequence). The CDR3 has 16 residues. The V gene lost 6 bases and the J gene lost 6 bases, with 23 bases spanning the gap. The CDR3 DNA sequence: TGTGCCAGTAGCCTACAGGGAAACCCGCTAAGACAGACCCAGTACTTC. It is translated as CASSLQGNPLRQTQYF.

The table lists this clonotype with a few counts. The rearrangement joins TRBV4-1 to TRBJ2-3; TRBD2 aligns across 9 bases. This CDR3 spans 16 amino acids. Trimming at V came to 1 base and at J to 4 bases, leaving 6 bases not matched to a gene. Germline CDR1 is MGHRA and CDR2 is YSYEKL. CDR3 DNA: TGCGCCAGCAGCCAAGTTGCGGGAGGGCCCCCAGATACGCAGTATTTT. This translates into CASSQVAGGPPDTQYF.

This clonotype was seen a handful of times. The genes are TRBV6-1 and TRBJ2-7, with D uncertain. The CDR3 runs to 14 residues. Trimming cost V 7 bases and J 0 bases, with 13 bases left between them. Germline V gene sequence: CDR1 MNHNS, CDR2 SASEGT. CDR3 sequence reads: CASTPGLASYEQYF. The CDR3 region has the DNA TGTGCCAGCACCCCGGGCCTCGCCTCCTACGAGCAGTACTTC.

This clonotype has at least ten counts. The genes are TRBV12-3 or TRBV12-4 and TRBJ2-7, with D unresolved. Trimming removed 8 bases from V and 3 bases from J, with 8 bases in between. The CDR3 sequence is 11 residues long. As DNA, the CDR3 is TGTGCCAGCGGGCAGTTCTACGAGCAGTACTTC. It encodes CASGQFYEQYF.

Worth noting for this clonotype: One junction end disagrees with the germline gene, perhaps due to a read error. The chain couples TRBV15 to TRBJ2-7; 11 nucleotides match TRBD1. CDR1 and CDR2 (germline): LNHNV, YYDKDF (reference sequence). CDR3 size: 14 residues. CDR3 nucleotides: TGTGCCACCATCAGAGGACAGGGGGCGAGGGAGCAGTACTTC. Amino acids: CATIRGQGAREQYF. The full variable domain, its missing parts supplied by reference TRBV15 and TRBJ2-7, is DAMVIQNPRYQVTQFGKPVTLSCSQTLNHNVMYWYQQKSSQAPKLLFHYYDKDFNNEADTPDNFQSRRPNTSFCFLDIRSPGLGDTAMYLCATIRGQGAREQYFGPGTRLTVT.

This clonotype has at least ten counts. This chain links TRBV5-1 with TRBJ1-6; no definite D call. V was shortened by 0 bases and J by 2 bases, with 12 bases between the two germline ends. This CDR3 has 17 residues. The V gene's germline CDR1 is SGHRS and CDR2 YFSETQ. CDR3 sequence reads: CASSLGATKPYNSPLHF. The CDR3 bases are TGCGCCAGCAGCTTGGGAGCGACTAAGCCCTATAATTCACCCCTCCACTTT. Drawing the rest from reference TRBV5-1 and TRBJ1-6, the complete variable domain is KAGVTQTPRYLIKTRGQQVTLSCSPISGHRSVSWYQQTPGQGLQFLFEYFSETQRNKGNFPGRFSGRQFSNSRSEMNVSTLELGDSALYLCASSLGATKPYNSPLHFGNGTRLTVT.

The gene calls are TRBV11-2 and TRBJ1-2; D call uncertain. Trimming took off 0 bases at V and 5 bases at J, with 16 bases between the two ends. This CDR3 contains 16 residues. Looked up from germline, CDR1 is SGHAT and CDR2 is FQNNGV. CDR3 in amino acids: CASSLDQGWGRYGYTF. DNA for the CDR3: TGTGCCAGCAGCTTAGATCAAGGTTGGGGTCGGTATGGCTACACCTTC.

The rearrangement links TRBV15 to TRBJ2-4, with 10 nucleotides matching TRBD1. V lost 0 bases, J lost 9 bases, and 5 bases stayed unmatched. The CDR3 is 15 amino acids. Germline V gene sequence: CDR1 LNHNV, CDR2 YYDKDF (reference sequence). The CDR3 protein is CATSREGTGEVIQYF. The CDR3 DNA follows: TGTGCCACCAGCAGAGAAGGGACAGGGGAAGTCATTCAGTACTTC.

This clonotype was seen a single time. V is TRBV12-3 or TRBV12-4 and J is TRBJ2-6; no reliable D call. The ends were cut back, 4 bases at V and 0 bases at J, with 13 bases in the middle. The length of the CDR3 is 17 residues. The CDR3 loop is CASSSWARSSGANVLTF. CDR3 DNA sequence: TGTGCCAGCAGTTCGTGGGCGCGTAGCTCTGGGGCCAACGTCCTGACTTTC.

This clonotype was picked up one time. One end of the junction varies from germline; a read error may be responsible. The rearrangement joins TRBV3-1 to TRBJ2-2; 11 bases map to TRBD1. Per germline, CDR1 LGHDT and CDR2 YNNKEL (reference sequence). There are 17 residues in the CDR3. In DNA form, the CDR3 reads TGTGCCATCAGCCAAGATCGGGACAGGGGGTTCACCGGGGAGCTGTTTTTT. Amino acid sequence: CAISQDRDRGFTGELFF.

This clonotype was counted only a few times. CDR3 amino acids: CASSNRDSNSPLHF. In DNA, the CDR3 is TGTGCCAGCAGCAATAGGGACAGCAATTCACCCCTCCACTTT. The chain combines TRBV16 with TRBJ1-6; 7 bases are a match to TRBD1. This CDR3 region has 14 residues. Trimming took 5 bases from V and 7 from J; bases not matched to a gene: 5. The V gene's germline CDR1 is KGHSY and CDR2 FQNENV.

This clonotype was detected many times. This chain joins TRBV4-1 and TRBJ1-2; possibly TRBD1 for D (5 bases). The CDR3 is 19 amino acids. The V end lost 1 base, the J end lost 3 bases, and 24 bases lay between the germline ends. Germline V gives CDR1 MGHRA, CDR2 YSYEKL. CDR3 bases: TGCGCCAGCAGCCAAGTAGTGGTGGTGGGGGAGGATTTTGACTATGGCTACACCTTC. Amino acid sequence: CASSQVVVVGEDFDYGYTF.

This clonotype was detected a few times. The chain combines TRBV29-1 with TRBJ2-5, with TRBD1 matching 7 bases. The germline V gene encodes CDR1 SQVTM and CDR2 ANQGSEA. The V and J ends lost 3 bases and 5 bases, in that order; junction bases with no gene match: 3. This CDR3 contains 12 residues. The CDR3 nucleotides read TGCAGCGTTGACAGGGGGAAGGAGACCCAGTACTTC. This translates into CSVDRGKETQYF.

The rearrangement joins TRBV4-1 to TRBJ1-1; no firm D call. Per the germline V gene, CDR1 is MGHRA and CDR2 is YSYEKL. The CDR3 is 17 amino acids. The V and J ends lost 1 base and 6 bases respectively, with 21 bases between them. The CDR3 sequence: CASSQADLGFPRAEAFF. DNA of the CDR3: TGCGCCAGCAGCCAAGCGGATTTAGGGTTCCCAAGGGCTGAAGCTTTCTTT.

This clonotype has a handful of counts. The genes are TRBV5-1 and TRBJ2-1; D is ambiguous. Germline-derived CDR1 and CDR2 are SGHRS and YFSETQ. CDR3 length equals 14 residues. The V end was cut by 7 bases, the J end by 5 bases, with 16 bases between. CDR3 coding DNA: TGCGCCAGCTTCCTCGGGTCCATGGACAATGAGCAGTTCTTC. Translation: CASFLGSMDNEQFF.

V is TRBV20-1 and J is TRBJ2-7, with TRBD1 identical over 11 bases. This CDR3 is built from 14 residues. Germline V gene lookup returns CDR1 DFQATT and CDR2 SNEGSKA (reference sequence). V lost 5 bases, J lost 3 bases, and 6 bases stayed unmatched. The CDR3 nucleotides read TGCAGTGCTGAGTCCGGGACAGGGGGCTACGAGCAGTACTTC. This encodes CSAESGTGGYEQYF.